The 22 T cell receptor beta chains given below trace back to one sample, sequenced in a study of cytomegalovirus exposure and HLA in healthy donors. With 60 Vbeta and 13 Jbeta primers, the PCR was carried out. The protocol was immunoSEQ multiplex PCR, while the TCRdb copy is restricted to in-frame clones and leaves out a portion. The table lists some 75,000 clones. The sample comprised PBMCs. Every receptor here comes from a man aged 35 to 55 in good health and CMV-seronegative.

The chain recombines TRBV11-3 with TRBJ2-7; TRBD2 aligns across 7 bases. CDR1 SGHNT and CDR2 YENEEA come from the germline V gene. J lost 0 bases, V lost 8 bases, and 4 bases had no gene match. There are 13 residues in the CDR3. CDR3 sequence reads: CASSRTSSYEQYF. The CDR3 nucleotides are TGTGCCAGCTCCAGGACTAGCTCCTACGAGCAGTACTTC. The full variable domain, with the rest looked up from reference TRBV11-3 and TRBJ2-7, is EAGVVQSPRYKIIEKKQPVAFWCNPISGHNTLYWYLQNLGQGPELLIRYENEEAVDDSQLPKDRFSAERLKGVDSTLKIQPAELGDSAVYLCASSRTSSYEQYFGPGTRLTVT.

This sequence joins TRBV11-2 and TRBJ2-7; a possible D gene is TRBD2 (7 bases). Germline V gives CDR1 SGHAT, CDR2 FQNNGV. Deletions cut 5 bases from V and 3 bases from J, with 17 bases between. CDR3 length: 15 residues. The CDR3 loop reads CASSEGAGEGYEQYF. The CDR3 region has the DNA TGTGCCAGCAGCGAAGGGGCAGGGGAGGGCTACGAGCAGTACTTC.

J is TRBJ2-1 and V is TRBV29-1; 12 nucleotides align to TRBD2. V shed 4 bases, J shed 1 base, and the junction held 11 bases outside the gene matches. The CDR3 contains 18 residues. Germline CDR1 reads SQVTM; CDR2 reads ANQGSEA. The CDR3 here is CSVVFRLAGVVSYNEQFF. The CDR3 region has the DNA TGCAGCGTTGTATTTCGACTAGCGGGGGTAGTATCCTACAATGAGCAGTTCTTC.

The chain uses TRBV7-8 and TRBJ1-5, with 8 bases that match TRBD1. V shed 5 bases and J 5 bases; nucleotides not matched to a gene: 5. This CDR3 comprises 14 residues. Looked up from germline, CDR1 is SGHVS and CDR2 is FQNEAQ. The CDR3 loop reads CASSPRTGYQPQHF. The CDR3 bases are TGTGCCAGCAGCCCTAGGACAGGGTATCAGCCCCAGCATTTT. The variable domain in full, with the rest retrieved from reference TRBV7-8 and TRBJ1-5, is GAGVSQSPRYKVAKRGQDVALRCDPISGHVSLFWYQQALGQGPEFLTYFQNEAQLDKSGLPSDRFFAERPEGSVSTLKIQRTQQEDSAVYLCASSPRTGYQPQHFGDGTRLSIL.

The chain couples TRBV27 to TRBJ2-5; D is possibly TRBD2 (5 bases). CDR3 length: 15 amino acids. The V gene lost 3 bases and the J gene lost 5 bases, with 16 bases spanning the gap. Germline V gene data show CDR1 as MNHEY and CDR2 as SMNVEV (reference sequence). The DNA of the CDR3 is TGTGCCAGCAGTTTGAGCCGGGATCCGGGGGAGACCCAGTACTTC. Its translation: CASSLSRDPGETQYF.

This rearrangement joins TRBV15 to TRBJ1-2; D not resolved. The CDR3 has 14 residues. V lost 3 bases to trimming and J lost 2 bases, with 10 bases between them. Germline CDR1 and CDR2: LNHNV and YYDKDF (reference sequence). CDR3 residues: CATSRRESNYGYTF. Written as DNA, the CDR3 is TGTGCCACCAGCAGGCGGGAGTCCAACTATGGCTACACCTTC.

V and J are TRBV10-3 and TRBJ1-2, with unresolved D. V was pared by 3 bases and J by 3 bases, with 5 bases between. Germline values: CDR1 ENHRY, CDR2 SYGVKD. This CDR3 comprises 12 residues. CDR3 sequence: CAISELDYGYTF. CDR3 nucleotide sequence: TGTGCCATCAGTGAATTAGACTATGGCTACACCTTC.

This chain joins TRBV4-3 and TRBJ1-3; a possible D gene is TRBD1 (5 bases). The CDR3 contains 15 residues. Germline V gene data show CDR1 as LGHNA and CDR2 as YSLEER. V lost 0 bases and J lost 4, with 10 bases in between. The CDR3 DNA reads TGCGCCAGCAGCCAAGAGGCGGGGGTAGGAAACACCATATATTTT. Its protein product is CASSQEAGVGNTIYF.

V and J are TRBV5-6 and TRBJ1-2, with 7 bases fitting TRBD1. Trimming at V came to 7 bases and at J to 3 bases, leaving 9 bases not matched to a gene. The germline V gene has CDR1 SGHDT and CDR2 YYEEEE. This CDR3 region has 14 residues. The chain's CDR3 is CASSPLDRDYGYTF. The CDR3 DNA reads TGTGCCAGCTCGCCCCTCGACAGGGACTATGGCTACACCTTC.

V is TRBV9 and J is TRBJ1-3; D remains ambiguous. The CDR3 has 16 amino acids. From germline, CDR1 is SGDLS and CDR2 YYNGEE. Trimming left V 0 bases short and J 0 bases short, with 10 bases between. CDR3 bases: TGTGCCAGCAGCGTAGTGGCGGGATCCTCTGGAAACACCATATATTTT. Translation: CASSVVAGSSGNTIYF.

The rearrangement links TRBV9 to TRBJ2-1; weak D call: TRBD2 (5 bases). Looked up from germline, CDR1 is SGDLS and CDR2 is YYNGEE. The CDR3 loop spans 17 amino acids. V was trimmed by 4 bases and J by 9 bases, leaving 26 bases between them. The CDR3 DNA reads as TGTGCCAGCAGCTCCTCAACTCGGGTAGCGCAGTCCCGTGAGCAGTTCTTC. Translating gives CASSSSTRVAQSREQFF.

The chain recombines TRBV5-6 with TRBJ2-2, with D tentatively TRBD1 (5 bases). From germline, CDR1 is SGHDT and CDR2 YYEEEE. The length of the CDR3 is 16 residues. The V gene lost 0 bases and the J gene lost 5 bases, with 14 bases spanning the gap. The CDR3 DNA sequence: TGTGCCAGCAGCTTGGTAGGGGCCCTTTGGACCGGGGAGCTGTTTTTT. Residues: CASSLVGALWTGELFF. Filled out from reference TRBV5-6 and TRBJ2-2, the complete variable domain reads DAGVTQSPTHLIKTRGQQVTLRCSPKSGHDTVSWYQQALGQGPQFIFQYYEEEERQRGNFPDRFSGHQFPNYSSELNVNALLLGDSALYLCASSLVGALWTGELFFGEGSRLTVL.

This chain connects TRBV5-4 to TRBJ2-2, with 8 bases that match TRBD2. Trimming removed 0 bases from V and 0 bases from J; junction bases left unmatched: 1. The CDR3 sequence is 16 residues long. The germline CDR1 and CDR2 sequences are SGHNT and YYREEE (reference sequence). CDR3 sequence (DNA): TGTGCCAGCAGCTTGGCACTAGCGGCGAACACCGGGGAGCTGTTTTTT. Translating it yields CASSLALAANTGELFF. Using reference TRBV5-4 and TRBJ2-2 for the parts outside the CDR3, the full variable domain is ETGVTQSPTHLIKTRGQQVTLRCSSQSGHNTVSWYQQALGQGPQFIFQYYREEENGRGNFPPRFSGLQFPNYSSELNVNALELDDSALYLCASSLALAANTGELFFGEGSRLTVL.

The CDR3 nucleotides are TGTGCCAGCAGCCTACCAGGGGTTATGAACACTGAAGCTTTCTTT. Protein: CASSLPGVMNTEAFF. J is TRBJ1-1 and V is TRBV6-1; D is possibly TRBD1 (6 bases). This CDR3 spans 15 amino acids. Germline-derived CDR1 and CDR2 are MNHNS and SASEGT. Trimming took off 6 bases at V and 0 bases at J, with 14 bases between the two ends.

The chain uses TRBV27 and TRBJ2-7; a weak D match, TRBD2 (6 bases). CDR1 is MNHEY, CDR2 SMNVEV, per germline (reference sequence). The V end was cut by 3 bases, the J end by 7 bases, with 16 bases between. The length of the CDR3 is 14 residues. The CDR3 spells CASSFGSRIGEQYF. CDR3 DNA sequence: TGTGCCAGCAGTTTCGGGAGCCGGATAGGGGAGCAGTACTTC.

The chain joins TRBV27 to TRBJ1-1, with D perhaps matching TRBD1 (5 bases). V was cut by 5 bases and J by 9 bases, with 28 bases left in between. Looked up from germline, CDR1 is MNHEY and CDR2 is SMNVEV (reference sequence). The CDR3 consists of 17 residues. The chain's CDR3 is CASSPQQAWGWRGKAFF. CDR3 nucleotide sequence: TGTGCCAGCAGTCCCCAGCAGGCTTGGGGGTGGAGGGGAAAAGCTTTCTTT.

The rearrangement uses TRBV19 and TRBJ1-6, with no clear D. Looked up from germline, CDR1 is LNHDA and CDR2 is SQIVND (reference sequence). Trimming removed 10 bases from V and 6 bases from J, with 13 bases in between. The CDR3 has 13 amino acids. CDR3 nucleotide sequence: TGTGCCACCGCAGCGGCAGTTAATTCACCCCTCCACTTT. It encodes CATAAAVNSPLHF.

The chain links TRBV15 to TRBJ2-3; 9 nucleotides agree with TRBD1. The CDR3 length is 16 residues. CDR1 and CDR2 from the germline V gene are LNHNV and YYDKDF (reference sequence). V trimming: 0 bases; J trimming: 6 bases; junction bases outside the gene matches: 7. CDR3 amino acids: CATSRELQGAMDTQYF. In DNA form, the CDR3 reads TGTGCCACCAGCAGAGAATTACAGGGGGCGATGGATACGCAGTATTTT.

This chain connects TRBV10-3 to TRBJ1-1; weak D call: TRBD1 (5 bases). The germline V and J ends were trimmed by 5 bases and 2 bases, with 9 bases remaining between them. Germline V gene sequence: CDR1 ENHRY, CDR2 SYGVKD. The CDR3 has 13 residues. CDR3 nucleotides: TGTGCCATCAGTTTGGGACTCAACACTGAAGCTTTCTTT. Amino acids: CAISLGLNTEAFF.

The V call is TRBV6-5, the J call TRBJ1-2; D may be TRBD1 (6 bases). Germline assignment: CDR1 MNHEY and CDR2 SVGAGI. CDR3 length: 14 residues. The V end was cut by 2 bases, the J end by 7 bases, with 14 bases between. For the CDR3, the DNA is TGTGCCAGCAGTTACGGAATCGCCAGGGGTGGCTACACCTTC. It codes for CASSYGIARGGYTF.

CDR3 residues: CASSLVGVTDTQYF. The CDR3 nucleotides read TGCGCCAGCAGCTTGGTCGGGGTAACAGATACGCAGTATTTT. The chain joins TRBV5-1 to TRBJ2-3, with TRBD2 as a possible D gene (5 bases). Germline V gene sequence: CDR1 SGHRS, CDR2 YFSETQ. CDR3 size: 14 residues. Trimming removed 0 bases from V and 3 bases from J, with 8 bases in between.

The chain uses TRBV10-2 and TRBJ2-3; tentative D call: TRBD2 (7 bases). Looked up from germline, CDR1 is WSHSY and CDR2 is SAAADI. This CDR3 contains 17 residues. V gave up 3 bases and J gave up 2 bases, with 18 bases separating them. This chain's CDR3 is CASSEGSGGGDTDTQYF. The CDR3, as DNA: TGCGCCAGCAGTGAAGGGTCTGGCGGGGGCGACACAGATACGCAGTATTTT.